A single sample is the source of the 27 T cell receptor beta chains below, sequenced in a study of shared clonotypes between healthy human individuals. Method: immunoSEQ multiplex PCR; TCRdb's copy keeps in-frame clones and lacks some. The sample shows about 300,000 clones, around 74% of them seen only once. Sequenced: memory CD4+ T cells sorted from blood. Stated subset: CD45RA-negative fraction. The receptors originated from a man younger than 40 in good health.

The chain carries TRBV18 and TRBJ2-7; D unclear. Trimming removed 4 bases from V and 1 base from J, with 5 bases in between. Germline V gene sequence: CDR1 KGHSH, CDR2 LQKENI. The CDR3 length is 12 residues. Here the CDR3 reads CASSQGSYEQYF. For the CDR3, the DNA is TGTGCCAGCTCACAAGGATCCTACGAGCAGTACTTC.

The J gene is TRBJ1-4, the V gene TRBV11-3; no clear D. This CDR3 region has 13 residues. V was shortened by 4 bases and J by 8 bases, with 11 bases between the two germline ends. Per the germline V gene, CDR1 is SGHNT and CDR2 is YENEEA. The CDR3 is CASSSGPQEKLFF. CDR3 coding DNA: TGTGCCAGCAGCTCCGGACCCCAGGAAAAACTGTTTTTT. The whole variable domain, remainder taken from reference TRBV11-3 and TRBJ1-4, is EAGVVQSPRYKIIEKKQPVAFWCNPISGHNTLYWYLQNLGQGPELLIRYENEEAVDDSQLPKDRFSAERLKGVDSTLKIQPAELGDSAVYLCASSSGPQEKLFFGSGTQLSVL.

V and J are TRBV5-4 and TRBJ1-2, with 11 bases identical to TRBD1. The CDR3 consists of 14 residues. Per the germline V gene, CDR1 is SGHNT and CDR2 is YYREEE (reference sequence). Unmatched junction bases numbered 6, after V lost 4 bases and J lost 7 bases. Written as DNA, the CDR3 is TGTGCCAGCAGCGAGGACAGGGGGCCTTTTGGCTACACCTTC. Translation gives CASSEDRGPFGYTF.

The chain has TRBV19 and TRBJ2-3, with D perhaps matching TRBD1 (6 bases). Per germline, CDR1 LNHDA and CDR2 SQIVND (reference sequence). This CDR3 contains 13 residues. V was pared by 5 bases and J by 2 bases, with 8 bases between. CDR3 in DNA: TGTGCCAGTAGTGACAGGTACACAGATACGCAGTATTTT. Its protein is CASSDRYTDTQYF. The full variable domain, its missing parts supplied by reference TRBV19 and TRBJ2-3, is DGGITQSPKYLFRKEGQNVTLSCEQNLNHDAMYWYRQDPGQGLRLIYYSQIVNDFQKGDIAEGYSVSREKKESFPLTVTSAQKNPTAFYLCASSDRYTDTQYFGPGTRLTVL.

This clone was detected only once. The V call is TRBV6-1, the J call TRBJ2-5; D is possibly TRBD2 (5 bases). The germline V gene has CDR1 MNHNS and CDR2 SASEGT. The CDR3 has 13 amino acids. Trimming took 5 bases from V and 1 from J, leaving 8 bases between them. CDR3 sequence reads: CASSFGLQETQYF. The CDR3, as DNA: TGTGCCAGCAGTTTCGGACTCCAAGAGACCCAGTACTTC.

The chain uses TRBV11-2 and TRBJ2-4; D not certain. This CDR3 is 13 amino acids long. Germline V gene sequence: CDR1 SGHAT, CDR2 FQNNGV. The V gene lost 0 bases and the J gene lost 4 bases, with 4 bases spanning the gap. The CDR3 is CASSLERKNIQYF. The CDR3 region has the DNA TGTGCCAGCAGCTTAGAAAGAAAAAACATTCAGTACTTC.

The chain carries TRBV28 and TRBJ2-1; 7 bases align to TRBD2. The CDR3 contains 16 residues. The germline V gene encodes CDR1 MDHEN and CDR2 SYDVKM. After removal of 6 bases from V and 0 bases from J, the junction contained 8 bases not matched to a gene. The CDR3 loop is CASRVGLADSYNEQFF. CDR3 DNA sequence: TGTGCCAGCAGAGTGGGGCTAGCGGACTCCTACAATGAGCAGTTCTTC. Full variable domain (remainder filled in from reference TRBV28 and TRBJ2-1): DVKVTQSSRYLVKRTGEKVFLECVQDMDHENMFWYRQDPGLGLRLIYFSYDVKMKEKGDIPEGYSVSREKKERFSLILESASTNQTSMYLCASRVGLADSYNEQFFGPGTRLTVL.

This clone was observed a handful of times. CDR3 coding DNA: TGTGCCAGCAGCTCGGGACTTTGGGCTTTCTTT. The encoded protein is CASSSGLWAFF. The chain recombines TRBV5-6 with TRBJ1-1; D might be TRBD1 (5 bases). V lost 3 bases and J 11 bases, leaving 11 bases between the germline ends. Germline CDR1 is SGHDT and CDR2 is YYEEEE. The CDR3 has 11 amino acids.

CDR3 sequence (DNA): TGTGCCAAGCACAGGGTTGCGAACACTGAAGCTTTCTTT. This codes for CAKHRVANTEAFF. The rearrangement links TRBV19 to TRBJ1-1; D is possibly TRBD1 (6 bases). Germline V gene data show CDR1 as LNHDA and CDR2 as SQIVND (reference sequence). The CDR3 sequence is 13 residues long. V shed 10 bases and J shed 1 base, with 13 bases lying between them.

This chain connects TRBV28 to TRBJ2-4; D remains unclear. Germline assignment: CDR1 MDHEN and CDR2 SYDVKM. The ends were cut back, 6 bases at V and 4 bases at J, with 7 bases in the middle. This CDR3 region has 12 residues. For the CDR3, the DNA is TGTGCCAGCAGCGAATTAAAAAACATTCAGTACTTC. It encodes CASSELKNIQYF.

The chain joins TRBV19 to TRBJ2-3, with 7 nucleotides matching TRBD2. This CDR3 has 14 amino acids. The V and J ends lost 3 bases and 4 bases, in that order; junction bases with no gene match: 4. CDR1 LNHDA and CDR2 SQIVND come from the germline V gene (reference sequence). For the CDR3, the DNA is TGTGCCAGTAGTATCCGGGGGGTCCCAGATACGCAGTATTTT. This codes for CASSIRGVPDTQYF. The complete variable domain, with remaining parts taken from reference TRBV19 and TRBJ2-3, reads DGGITQSPKYLFRKEGQNVTLSCEQNLNHDAMYWYRQDPGQGLRLIYYSQIVNDFQKGDIAEGYSVSREKKESFPLTVTSAQKNPTAFYLCASSIRGVPDTQYFGPGTRLTVL.

In regard to this clone: The sample carries other DNA sequences with the same CDR3. The V gene is TRBV18, the J gene TRBJ2-7; 12 bases align to TRBD1. The V gene's germline CDR1 is KGHSH and CDR2 LQKENI. The CDR3 sequence is 14 residues long. V lost 3 bases, J lost 7 bases, and 4 bases stayed unmatched. For the CDR3, the DNA is TGTGCCAGCTCACCGGGACAGGGGGCTGGGGAGCAGTACTTC. It translates to CASSPGQGAGEQYF.

The chain links TRBV6-5 to TRBJ1-1; D call uncertain. CDR1 and CDR2 from the germline V gene are MNHEY and SVGAGI. The V and J ends lost 8 bases and 4 bases respectively, with 11 bases between them. The length of the CDR3 is 12 residues. The DNA for the CDR3 is TGTGCCAGCTTCTGGGGAGGCACTGAAGCTTTCTTT. Its translation is CASFWGGTEAFF.

This clone was picked up a small number of times. The V call is TRBV5-1, the J call TRBJ2-1; the match to TRBD2 covers 10 bases. The junction had 12 bases not matched to a gene; V was cut back by 4 bases and J by 8 bases. CDR1 is SGHRS and CDR2 is YFSETQ in the germline V gene. The CDR3 spans 16 residues. The CDR3 here is CASSPSGSGLNDEQFF. CDR3 nucleotides: TGCGCCAGCAGCCCTAGCGGGAGTGGTCTTAATGATGAGCAGTTCTTC.

The chain uses TRBV5-1 and TRBJ2-7; 10 positions match TRBD1. Germline CDR1 reads SGHRS; CDR2 reads YFSETQ. The CDR3 has 16 residues. With 3 bases clipped from V and 0 bases from J, the junction kept 6 bases outside the gene matches. The DNA for the CDR3 is TGCGCCAGCAGCTGGAAGGGACAGGGGAGCTCCTACGAGCAGTACTTC. Protein sequence: CASSWKGQGSSYEQYF. Full variable domain (outside the CDR3, taken from reference TRBV5-1 and TRBJ2-7): KAGVTQTPRYLIKTRGQQVTLSCSPISGHRSVSWYQQTPGQGLQFLFEYFSETQRNKGNFPGRFSGRQFSNSRSEMNVSTLELGDSALYLCASSWKGQGSSYEQYFGPGTRLTVT.

This clone was seen more than once but under ten times. CDR3 sequence: CAWRKGGTSGRNEQYF. The CDR3 DNA follows: TGTGCCTGGAGGAAGGGGGGGACTAGCGGGAGAAACGAGCAGTACTTC. The chain employs TRBV30 and TRBJ2-7; TRBD2 agrees at 14 bases. V lost 3 bases to trimming and J lost 5 bases; unmatched junction nucleotides: 9. The CDR3 loop spans 16 amino acids. Germline V lookup: CDR1 GTSNPN, CDR2 SVGIG (reference sequence).

This sequence joins TRBV10-1 and TRBJ2-7, with TRBD1 as a possible D gene (6 bases). Germline V lookup: CDR1 WNHNN, CDR2 SYGVQD (reference sequence). The CDR3 loop spans 15 amino acids. Between the trimmed V and J ends, which lost 6 bases and 5 bases, there was a span of 20 bases. CDR3 sequence reads: CASSEPGQTFHEQYF. The CDR3 nucleotides read TGCGCCAGCAGCGAGCCGGGACAAACGTTCCACGAGCAGTACTTC.

The genes are TRBV30 and TRBJ2-3; tentative D call: TRBD2 (6 bases). V lost 3 bases, J lost 0 bases, and 13 bases lay in between. This CDR3 comprises 15 residues. Germline CDR1 is GTSNPN and CDR2 is SVGIG (reference sequence). The CDR3 spells CAWRLSGTSTDTQYF. In DNA, the CDR3 is TGTGCCTGGAGACTTTCCGGGACTAGCACAGATACGCAGTATTTT.

V is TRBV28 and J is TRBJ2-7; either TRBD1 or TRBD2 may supply D (5 bases each). This CDR3 spans 11 amino acids. Germline V CDR1 and CDR2: MDHEN, SYDVKM. Trimming took 8 bases from V and 2 from J, leaving 7 bases between them. CDR3 loop: CASRDPYEQYF. The CDR3 nucleotides read TGTGCCAGCCGGGACCCCTACGAGCAGTACTTC.

The chain uses TRBV5-1 and TRBJ2-1; D remains unclear. The CDR3 covers 14 residues. The V end lost 4 bases, the J end lost 8 bases, and 16 bases lay between the germline ends. CDR1 and CDR2 (germline): SGHRS, YFSETQ. Here the CDR3 DNA reads TGCGCCAGCAGCCAGGAACAATTAGTGGATGAGCAGTTCTTC. This gives the protein CASSQEQLVDEQFF.

The count of this clone is one. V is TRBV14 and J is TRBJ2-2; D call uncertain. Per the germline V gene, CDR1 is SGHDN and CDR2 is FVKESK. This CDR3 contains 13 residues. V was cut by 1 base and J by 4 bases, with 4 bases left in between. In DNA form, the CDR3 reads TGTGCCAGCAGCCAAGTCCCCACCGGGGAGCTGTTTTTT. This gives the protein CASSQVPTGELFF.

The rearrangement joins TRBV19 to TRBJ1-1, with a tentative D call TRBD1 (5 bases). This CDR3 is 14 amino acids long. The germline V and J ends were trimmed by 9 bases and 3 bases, with 17 bases remaining between them. Germline CDR1 is LNHDA and CDR2 is SQIVND (reference sequence). In DNA, the CDR3 is TGTGCCAGCCGTCTCGGGGGAGTCGACACTGAAGCTTTCTTT. The encoded protein is CASRLGGVDTEAFF.

V is TRBV7-2 and J is TRBJ2-1; TRBD1 might be the D (6 bases). Trimming stripped 0 bases from V and 4 bases from J, with 10 bases between. This CDR3 is built from 15 residues. CDR1 is SGHTA and CDR2 is FQGNSA in the germline V gene. CDR3 sequence (DNA): TGTGCCAGCAGCTTAGCGAGAGGACAGTACAATGAGCAGTTCTTC. Its protein is CASSLARGQYNEQFF.

The chain joins TRBV2 to TRBJ2-7, with D possibly being TRBD1 (6 bases). The CDR3 has 14 residues. CDR1 SNHLY and CDR2 FYNNEI come from the germline V gene. V lost 5 bases and J 2 bases, leaving 13 bases between the germline ends. Here the CDR3 reads CASSPGRTAYEQYF. The CDR3 DNA reads TGTGCCAGCAGTCCGGGACGGACAGCCTACGAGCAGTACTTC.

This clone has a single count. The V call is TRBV6-1, the J call TRBJ1-5, with D maybe TRBD1 (6 bases). This CDR3 contains 17 residues. The V gene lost 4 bases and the J gene lost 6 bases, with 22 bases spanning the gap. Germline V CDR1 and CDR2: MNHNS, SASEGT. The CDR3: CASSGFLTGTVGQPQHF. For the CDR3, the DNA is TGTGCCAGCAGTGGGTTTTTGACAGGTACGGTGGGTCAGCCCCAGCATTTT.

The chain is built from TRBV5-1 and TRBJ2-3, with TRBD2 matching over 10 bases. There are 16 residues in the CDR3. Unmatched junction bases numbered 9, after V lost 3 bases and J lost 5 bases. CDR1 SGHRS and CDR2 YFSETQ come from the germline V gene. The CDR3 DNA reads as TGCGCCAGCAGCTCGGCTAGCGGGAGTGGAGGAGATACGCAGTATTTT. Amino acids: CASSSASGSGGDTQYF. The full variable domain, in which reference TRBV5-1 and TRBJ2-3 provide the parts outside the CDR3, is KAGVTQTPRYLIKTRGQQVTLSCSPISGHRSVSWYQQTPGQGLQFLFEYFSETQRNKGNFPGRFSGRQFSNSRSEMNVSTLELGDSALYLCASSSASGSGGDTQYFGPGTRLTVL.

This clone has a handful of counts. V gene TRBV2 combines with J gene TRBJ2-7; weak D call: TRBD1 (6 bases). There are 13 residues in the CDR3. Germline loops: CDR1 SNHLY, CDR2 FYNNEI. Trimming took off 2 bases at V and 2 bases at J, with 7 bases between the two ends. This chain's CDR3 is CASSERGTYEQYF. The CDR3 coding sequence is TGTGCCAGCAGTGAAAGGGGGACCTACGAGCAGTACTTC.